Below are 6 T cell receptor beta chains sequenced from a single sample in a study of CD8 T cells in Susac syndrome (dated by TCRdb to about 2019). Library generation was performed with the immunoSEQ multiplex PCR assay. RNA was extracted with the RNeasy kit and roughly 0.5 to 1 ug was reverse transcribed using random hexamers. The public reads were reanalyzed by TCRdb: fastp trimming at Q25, MiXCR alignment, in-frame beta chains only. Each CDR3 protein gets just one entry, which takes the most common genes and DNA from the rows behind it. This sample lists about 180,000 distinct CDR3 sequences; approximately 95% were detected once. About 0.15% of the sample rests with the top ten. Source material: CD8+ T cells from PBMCs. Every receptor here comes from a human donor with multiple sclerosis.

V usage is TRBV7-3 and J usage is TRBJ2-2; the D is unclear. The CDR3 extends over 13 amino acids. The V end was cut by 5 bases, the J end by 7 bases, with 11 bases between. In germline, CDR1 is SGHTA, CDR2 FQGTGA. The CDR3 reads CASSPSWNGELFF. CDR3 bases: TGTGCCAGCAGCCCCAGTTGGAACGGGGAGCTGTTTTTT. The entire variable domain, with the rest obtained from reference TRBV7-3 and TRBJ2-2, is as follows: GAGVSQTPSNKVTEKGKYVELRCDPISGHTALYWYRQSLGQGPEFLIYFQGTGAADDSGLPNDRFFAVRPEGSVSTLKIQRTERGDSAVYLCASSPSWNGELFFGEGSRLTVL.

This chain uses TRBV9 with TRBJ2-1, with TRBD1 matching 7 bases. This CDR3 has 14 amino acids. The V segment lost 1 base and the J segment 6 bases; nucleotides outside the gene matches: 4. Germline V gene lookup returns CDR1 SGDLS and CDR2 YYNGEE. CDR3 region: CASSVQGVANEQFF. DNA of the CDR3: TGTGCCAGCAGCGTACAGGGGGTAGCCAATGAGCAGTTCTTC. Using reference TRBV9 and TRBJ2-1 for the parts outside the CDR3, the full variable domain is DSGVTQTPKHLITATGQRVTLRCSPRSGDLSVYWYQQSLDQGLQFLIQYYNGEERAKGNILERFSAQQFPDLHSELNLSSLELGDSALYFCASSVQGVANEQFFGPGTRLTVL.

This rearrangement joins TRBV27 to TRBJ2-7; D remains unclear. CDR1 and CDR2 from the germline V gene are MNHEY and SMNVEV (reference sequence). Trimming cost V 5 bases and J 2 bases, with 16 bases left between them. The CDR3 has 15 residues. The DNA for the CDR3 is TGTGCCAGCAGTCATCAGGCTCTCCCCACCTACGAGCAGTACTTC. Translating it yields CASSHQALPTYEQYF.

The V and J genes are TRBV4-1 and TRBJ2-1; D gene ambiguous. Deletions cut 0 bases from V and 8 bases from J, with 5 bases between. Looked up from germline, CDR1 is MGHRA and CDR2 is YSYEKL. The CDR3 spans 12 residues. The CDR3 nucleotides are TGCGCCAGCAGCCAAGAGGGCTATGAGCAGTTCTTC. Encoded protein: CASSQEGYEQFF.

The rearrangement uses TRBV2 and TRBJ1-2; D unresolved. The V and J ends lost 6 bases and 4 bases respectively, with 9 bases between them. CDR3 length: 12 amino acids. Per the germline V gene, CDR1 is SNHLY and CDR2 is FYNNEI. This CDR3 reads CASRIHSYGYTF. The CDR3 region has the DNA TGTGCCAGCAGGATACATTCCTATGGCTACACCTTC.

This chain connects TRBV12-3 or TRBV12-4 to TRBJ2-1; D is ambiguous. Trimming pared 2 bases from V and 4 bases from J, leaving 9 bases between. CDR3 length: 14 residues. This CDR3 is CASSLPGPYNEQFF. The DNA for the CDR3 is TGTGCCAGCAGTTTACCTGGCCCATACAATGAGCAGTTCTTC.